This T cell receptor beta chain is drawn from a study of cytomegalovirus exposure and HLA in healthy donors. A multiplex PCR was run with 60 Vbeta primers and 13 Jbeta primers. Libraries were prepared by immunoSEQ multiplex PCR; TCRdb keeps only in-frame clonotypes and omits some of them. The sample holds 150,000 to 200,000 clones, 75% to 85% seen once. There are 16 residues in the CDR3. J was trimmed by 7 bases and V by 6 bases; bases with no gene match: 16. Germline CDR1 MDHEN, CDR2 SYDVKM. In the case of this clone: The antigen is undetermined.

Overall study findings and caveats: Altogether, 150 to 200 TCR beta chains were recorded as cytomegalovirus-associated. TCR sequences were mostly rare, though some public TCRs occurred in many donors.

The V call is TRBV28, the J call TRBJ1-2; TRBD1 agrees at 8 bases. The sequencing sample was made of PBMCs. The receptor was isolated from a man younger than 30 in good health and CMV-seronegative. CDR3 sequence (DNA): TGTGCCAGCAGATCGTTGGGGTCCGGGCAGGGGGCTGGCTACACCTTC. Residues: CASRSLGSGQGAGYTF.